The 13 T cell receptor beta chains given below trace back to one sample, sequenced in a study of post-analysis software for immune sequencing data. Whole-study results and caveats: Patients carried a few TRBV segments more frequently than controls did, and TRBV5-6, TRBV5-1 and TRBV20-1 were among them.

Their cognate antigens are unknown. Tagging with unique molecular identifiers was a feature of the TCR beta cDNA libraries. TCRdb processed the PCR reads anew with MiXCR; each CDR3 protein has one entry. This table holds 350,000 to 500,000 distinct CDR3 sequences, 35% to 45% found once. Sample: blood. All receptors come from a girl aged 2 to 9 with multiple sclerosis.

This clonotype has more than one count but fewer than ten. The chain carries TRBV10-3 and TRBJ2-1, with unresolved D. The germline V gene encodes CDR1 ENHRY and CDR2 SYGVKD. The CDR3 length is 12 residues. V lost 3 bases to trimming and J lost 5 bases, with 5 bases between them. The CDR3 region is CAISDRNNEQFF. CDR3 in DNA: TGTGCCATCAGTGACAGAAACAATGAGCAGTTCTTC.

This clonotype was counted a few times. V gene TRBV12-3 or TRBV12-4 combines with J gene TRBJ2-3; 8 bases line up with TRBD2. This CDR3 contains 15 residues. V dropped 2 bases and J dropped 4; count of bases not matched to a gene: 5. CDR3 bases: TGTGCCAGCAGTTTACGTAGCGGGATGGCAGATACGCAGTATTTT. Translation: CASSLRSGMADTQYF.

The CDR3 protein is CASSFGGMNEQYF. CDR3 in DNA: TGTGCCAGCAGCTTTGGGGGTATGAACGAGCAGTACTTC. The chain joins TRBV7-6 to TRBJ2-5; perhaps D is TRBD1 or TRBD2 (5 bases each). The DNA end favors TRBJ2-7, so the J call may be wrong. Germline V gene lookup returns CDR1 SGHVS and CDR2 FNYEAQ. The CDR3 loop spans 13 amino acids.

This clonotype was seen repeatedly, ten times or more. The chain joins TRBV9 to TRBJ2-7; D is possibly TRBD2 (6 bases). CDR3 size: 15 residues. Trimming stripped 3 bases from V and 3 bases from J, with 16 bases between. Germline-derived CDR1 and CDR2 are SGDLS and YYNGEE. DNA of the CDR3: TGTGCCAGCAGCGCCCGGGCGGTAGCGGACTACGAGCAGTACTTC. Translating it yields CASSARAVADYEQYF.

In DNA, the CDR3 is TGTGCCAGCAGTGGGGGACAGGGCTACGAGCAGTACTTC. This encodes CASSGGQGYEQYF. The rearrangement uses TRBV12-3 or TRBV12-4 and TRBJ2-7; 9 nucleotides agree with TRBD1. This CDR3 comprises 13 residues. V lost 5 bases, J lost 3 bases, and 2 bases stayed unmatched.

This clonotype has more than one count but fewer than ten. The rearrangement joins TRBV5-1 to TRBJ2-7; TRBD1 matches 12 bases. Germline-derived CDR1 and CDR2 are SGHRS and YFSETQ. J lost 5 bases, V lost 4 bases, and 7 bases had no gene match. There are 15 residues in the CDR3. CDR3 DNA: TGCGCCAGCAGCGCCGGGACAGGGGGCAAACACGAGCAGTACTTC. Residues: CASSAGTGGKHEQYF.

The CDR3 DNA is TGTGCCAGCAGTTTCGAACTAGGTCCCCCAACTTCCTACGAGCAGTACTTC. This gives the protein CASSFELGPPTSYEQYF. The rearrangement joins TRBV28 to TRBJ2-7, with D perhaps matching TRBD2 (5 bases). The ends were cut back, 3 bases at V and 1 base at J, with 19 bases in the middle. Germline CDR1 MDHEN, CDR2 SYDVKM. There are 17 residues in the CDR3. Supplemented by reference TRBV28 and TRBJ2-7, the full variable domain reads DVKVTQSSRYLVKRTGEKVFLECVQDMDHENMFWYRQDPGLGLRLIYFSYDVKMKEKGDIPEGYSVSREKKERFSLILESASTNQTSMYLCASSFELGPPTSYEQYFGPGTRLTVT.

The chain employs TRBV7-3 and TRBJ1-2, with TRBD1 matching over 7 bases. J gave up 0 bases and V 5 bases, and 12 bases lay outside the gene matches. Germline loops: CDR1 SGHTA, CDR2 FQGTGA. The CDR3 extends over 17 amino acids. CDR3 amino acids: CASSPQTGKRANYGYTF. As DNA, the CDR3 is TGTGCCAGCAGCCCCCAGACAGGGAAGAGAGCTAACTATGGCTACACCTTC.

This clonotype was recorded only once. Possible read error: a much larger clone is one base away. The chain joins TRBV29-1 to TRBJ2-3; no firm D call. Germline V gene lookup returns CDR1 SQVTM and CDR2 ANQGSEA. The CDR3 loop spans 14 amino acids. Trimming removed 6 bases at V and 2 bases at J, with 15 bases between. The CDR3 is CSVSVTINTDTQYF. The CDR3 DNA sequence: TGCAGCGTCTCGGTTACTATAAACACAGATACGCAGTATTTT.

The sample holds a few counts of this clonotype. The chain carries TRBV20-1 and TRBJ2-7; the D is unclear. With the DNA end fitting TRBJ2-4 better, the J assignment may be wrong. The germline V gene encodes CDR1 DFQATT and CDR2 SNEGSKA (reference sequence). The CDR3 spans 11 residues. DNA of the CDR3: TGCAGTGCTTCAGACCAAAACATTCAGTACTTC. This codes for CSASDQNIQYF.

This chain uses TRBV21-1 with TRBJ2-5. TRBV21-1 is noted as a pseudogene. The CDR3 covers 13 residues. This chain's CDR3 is CASSKGRQETQYF. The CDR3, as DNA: TGTGCCAGCAGCAAAGGGCGGCAAGAGACCCAGTACTTC.

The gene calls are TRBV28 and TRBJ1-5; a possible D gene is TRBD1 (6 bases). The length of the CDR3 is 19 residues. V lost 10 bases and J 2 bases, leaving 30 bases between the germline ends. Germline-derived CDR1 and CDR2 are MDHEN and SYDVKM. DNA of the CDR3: TGTGCCACCAAGGGGTCGACAGGCAGATTGCTTTTTCGCAATCAGCCCCAGCATTTT. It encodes CATKGSTGRLLFRNQPQHF.

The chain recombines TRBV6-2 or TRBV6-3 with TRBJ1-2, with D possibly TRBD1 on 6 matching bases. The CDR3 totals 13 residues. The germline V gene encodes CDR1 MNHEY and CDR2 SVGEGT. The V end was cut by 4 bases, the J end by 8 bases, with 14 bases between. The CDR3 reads CASSSDSGVGYTF. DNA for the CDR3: TGTGCCAGCAGTTCGGACAGTGGAGTAGGCTACACCTTC.